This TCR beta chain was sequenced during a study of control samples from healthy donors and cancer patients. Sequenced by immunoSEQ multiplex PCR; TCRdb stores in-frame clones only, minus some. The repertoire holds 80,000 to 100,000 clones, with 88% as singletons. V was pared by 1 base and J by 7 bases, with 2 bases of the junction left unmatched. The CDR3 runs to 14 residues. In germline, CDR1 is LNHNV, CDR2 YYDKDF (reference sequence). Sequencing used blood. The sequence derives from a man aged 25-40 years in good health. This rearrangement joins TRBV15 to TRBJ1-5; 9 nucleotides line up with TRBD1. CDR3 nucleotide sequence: TGTGCCACCAGCAGAGGAGGGACAGGGCAGCCCCAGCATTTT. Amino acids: CATSRGGTGQPQHF.